Shown below are 16 T cell receptor beta chains from a single sample sequenced in a study of T cell clones after liver transplantation. Clones were read by immunoSEQ multiplex PCR, and TCRdb kept only the in-frame ones, dropping some. The sample contains 40,000 to 55,000 clones, 65% to 80% of which appear only once. The sequenced sample was CD4+ T cells from blood, obtained around 54 months after liver transplant. The receptors shown here come from a human patient who received a liver transplant. Some T cells could come from the graft donor.

J is TRBJ2-7 and V is TRBV4-2; 7 bases are a match to TRBD2. The V and J ends lost 6 bases and 6 bases, in that order; junction bases with no gene match: 11. This CDR3 region has 14 residues. Germline CDR1 LGHNA, CDR2 YNFKEQ. CDR3 DNA sequence: TGTGCCAGCAGGGGAGCGGGAACGGCGAGCGAGCAGTACTTC. Its protein product is CASRGAGTASEQYF.

This rearrangement joins TRBV15 to TRBJ1-2; D is ambiguous. V dropped 0 bases and J dropped 7 bases, with 9 bases sitting between them. The CDR3 is made up of 13 amino acids. Germline loops: CDR1 LNHNV, CDR2 YYDKDF (reference sequence). The CDR3, as DNA: TGTGCCACCAGCAGAGACAGGTTGGTTGGCTACACCTTC. Translation gives CATSRDRLVGYTF.

The genes are TRBV4-1 and TRBJ1-5; TRBD1 might be the D (6 bases). The length of the CDR3 is 18 residues. The V end was cut by 1 base, the J end by 9 bases, with 25 bases between. Germline CDR1 reads MGHRA; CDR2 reads YSYEKL. CDR3 protein: CASSQVAGAVALQGPQHF. CDR3 bases: TGCGCCAGCAGCCAAGTTGCGGGGGCAGTAGCGCTCCAAGGGCCCCAGCATTTT.

The chain links TRBV5-4 to TRBJ2-5; 7 bases align to TRBD2. CDR1 and CDR2 from the germline V gene are SGHNT and YYREEE (reference sequence). This CDR3 contains 13 residues. With V trimmed by 2 bases and J by 3 bases, 1 base remained unmatched. CDR3 sequence: CASSFGLEETQYF. CDR3 sequence (DNA): TGTGCCAGCAGCTTCGGACTAGAAGAGACCCAGTACTTC.

This chain uses TRBV10-3 with TRBJ1-2; no clear D. The CDR3 sequence is 14 residues long. CDR1 is ENHRY and CDR2 is SYGVKD in the germline V gene. Trimming pared 2 bases from V and 2 bases from J, leaving 9 bases between. In DNA, the CDR3 is TGTGCCATCAGTGAGCACACGGAGAACTATGGCTACACCTTC. Its protein product is CAISEHTENYGYTF.

This chain uses TRBV30 with TRBJ2-6; D call uncertain. The CDR3 is 14 amino acids. The ends were cut back, 0 bases at V and 1 base at J, with 4 bases in the middle. Germline V CDR1 and CDR2: GTSNPN, SVGIG (reference sequence). The CDR3 sequence is CAWSVQSGANVLTF. DNA of the CDR3: TGTGCCTGGAGTGTACAGTCTGGGGCCAACGTCCTGACTTTC.

This sequence joins TRBV7-2 and TRBJ1-1; D remains unclear. The CDR3 runs to 12 residues. The V end was cut by 0 bases, the J end by 4 bases, with 3 bases between. Germline CDR1 and CDR2: SGHTA and FQGNSA. In DNA form, the CDR3 reads TGTGCCAGCAGCTTAGCCGGCACTGAAGCTTTCTTT. This codes for CASSLAGTEAFF.

In DNA, the CDR3 is TGTGCCAGCAGCGTAGGGGGCGGGGGGGCAGGAGATACGCAGTATTTT. Residues: CASSVGGGGAGDTQYF. The rearrangement joins TRBV9 to TRBJ2-3; 9 nucleotides agree with TRBD2. This CDR3 region has 16 residues. J gave up 5 bases and V 0 bases, and 7 bases lay outside the gene matches. The germline CDR1 and CDR2 sequences are SGDLS and YYNGEE.

V usage is TRBV18 and J usage is TRBJ1-5; D ambiguous. Trimming pared 4 bases from V and 3 bases from J, leaving 10 bases between. Germline CDR1 KGHSH, CDR2 LQKENI. The CDR3 totals 14 residues. The CDR3 nucleotides read TGTGCCAGCTCACTCGGGCTCGACAATCAGCCCCAGCATTTT. Its translation is CASSLGLDNQPQHF.

The rearrangement links TRBV6-5 to TRBJ2-4; a weak D match, TRBD1 (6 bases). The CDR3 consists of 14 residues. Germline V gene sequence: CDR1 MNHEY, CDR2 SVGAGI. Trimming took 5 bases from V and 3 from J, leaving 11 bases between them. Written as DNA, the CDR3 is TGTGCCAGCAGTACAGGACAGTTCAAAAACATTCAGTACTTC. Amino acids: CASSTGQFKNIQYF.

This clone has a handful of counts. Distinct nucleotide sequences in the sample also encode this CDR3. The chain combines TRBV9 with TRBJ2-5, with 8 bases lining up with TRBD1. Germline loops: CDR1 SGDLS, CDR2 YYNGEE. The CDR3 length is 15 residues. With 0 bases clipped from V and 2 bases from J, the junction kept 3 bases outside the gene matches. The CDR3 is CASSVAGTGQETQYF. CDR3 in DNA: TGTGCCAGCAGCGTAGCGGGGACAGGACAAGAGACCCAGTACTTC.

The V gene is TRBV4-1, the J gene TRBJ2-7; 9 bases line up with TRBD1. The V segment lost 0 bases and the J segment 6 bases; nucleotides outside the gene matches: 9. Germline CDR1 MGHRA, CDR2 YSYEKL. CDR3 length equals 16 residues. CDR3 loop: CASSQDPPGTGREQYF. The CDR3 nucleotides are TGCGCCAGCAGCCAAGACCCCCCCGGGACAGGGCGCGAGCAGTACTTC.

The rearrangement joins TRBV28 to TRBJ1-5; D remains ambiguous. Germline V lookup: CDR1 MDHEN, CDR2 SYDVKM. Trimming stripped 7 bases from V and 1 base from J, with 5 bases between. The CDR3 extends over 12 amino acids. Here the CDR3 DNA reads TGTGCCAGCACCTGGAGCAATCAGCCCCAGCATTTT. Amino acid sequence: CASTWSNQPQHF. Complete variable domain (other parts from reference TRBV28 and TRBJ1-5): DVKVTQSSRYLVKRTGEKVFLECVQDMDHENMFWYRQDPGLGLRLIYFSYDVKMKEKGDIPEGYSVSREKKERFSLILESASTNQTSMYLCASTWSNQPQHFGDGTRLSIL.

The table lists this clone with many counts. This chain connects TRBV5-1 to TRBJ1-2, with 7 bases identical to TRBD1. CDR3 length equals 13 residues. Germline lookup yields CDR1 SGHRS and CDR2 YFSETQ. Trimming took 5 bases from V and 6 from J; bases not matched to a gene: 7. CDR3 sequence reads: CASSPQGRDGYTF. DNA for the CDR3: TGCGCCAGCAGTCCACAGGGGAGGGATGGCTACACCTTC.

The chain uses TRBV6-1 and TRBJ1-2, with 10 bases matching TRBD1. CDR1 is MNHNS, CDR2 SASEGT, per germline. The V segment lost 4 bases and the J segment 6 bases; nucleotides outside the gene matches: 5. The CDR3 has 14 residues. This CDR3 is CASSAGQGSDGYTF. For the CDR3, the DNA is TGTGCCAGCAGTGCGGGACAGGGGTCCGATGGCTACACCTTC.

The rearrangement uses TRBV11-2 and TRBJ2-1, with a tentative D call TRBD1 (6 bases). V shed 5 bases and J shed 0 bases, with 11 bases lying between them. CDR3 length: 15 amino acids. CDR1 SGHAT and CDR2 FQNNGV come from the germline V gene. The chain's CDR3 is CASSQGSVSYNEQFF. DNA of the CDR3: TGTGCCAGCAGCCAGGGGTCGGTCTCCTACAATGAGCAGTTCTTC.